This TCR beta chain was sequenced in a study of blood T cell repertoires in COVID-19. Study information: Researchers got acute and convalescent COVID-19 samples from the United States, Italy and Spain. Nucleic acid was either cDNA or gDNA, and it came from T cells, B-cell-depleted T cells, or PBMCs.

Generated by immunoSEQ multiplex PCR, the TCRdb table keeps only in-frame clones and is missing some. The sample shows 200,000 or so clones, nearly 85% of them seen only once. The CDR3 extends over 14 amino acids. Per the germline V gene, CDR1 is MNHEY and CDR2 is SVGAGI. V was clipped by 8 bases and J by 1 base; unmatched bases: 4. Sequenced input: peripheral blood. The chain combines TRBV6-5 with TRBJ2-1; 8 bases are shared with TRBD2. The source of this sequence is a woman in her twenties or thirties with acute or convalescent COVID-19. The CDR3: CASFQRGSYNEQFF. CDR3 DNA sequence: TGTGCCAGCTTTCAGCGGGGGTCCTACAATGAGCAGTTCTTC.